This T cell receptor beta chain stems from a study of Graves' ophthalmopathy and Graves' hyperthyroidism. RNA transcripts yielded amplified TCR beta CDR3 regions. RT-PCR was first run with HTBI primers, then multiplex PCR in a second round. TCRdb recomputed calls from the multiplex PCR reads with MiXCR, one row per CDR3 protein. The data show roughly 480,000 distinct CDR3 sequences, roughly an eighth seen once. The CDR3 runs 14 residues. V was cut by 2 bases and J by 4 bases, with 11 bases left in between. The germline V gene has CDR1 SNHLY and CDR2 FYNNEI. This clonotype was found many times. The genes are TRBV2 and TRBJ1-1; D is perhaps TRBD1 (5 bases). The sequence was collected from a woman aged 25 to 39 with Graves' ophthalmopathy. Sequenced: blood. Here the CDR3 DNA reads TGTGCCAGCAGTGAATCTGTTGGGGGCACTGAAGCTTTCTTT. Amino acids: CASSESVGGTEAFF. The complete variable domain, with remaining parts taken from reference TRBV2 and TRBJ1-1, reads EPEVTQTPSHQVTQMGQEVILRCVPISNHLYFYWYRQILGQKVEFLVSFYNNEISEKSEIFDDQFSVERPDGSNFTLKIRSTKLEDSAMYFCASSESVGGTEAFFGQGTRLTVV.